This T cell receptor (beta chain) was captured in a study of T cells in Graves' hyperthyroidism and ophthalmopathy. The CDR3 contains 14 residues. V lost 1 base to trimming and J lost 5 bases, with 11 bases between them. The germline V gene encodes CDR1 LGHNA and CDR2 YNFKEQ. Patients aged 18 to 65 had newly diagnosed hyperthyroidism that had lasted under 2 months. PBMCs came from more than 9.5 ml fresh peripheral blood. Study-wide points: In the blood, most expanded thyroid clonotypes above 0.001 appeared as well.

Researchers amplified the TCR beta CDR3 regions from RNA transcripts. RT-PCR in the first round (using the HTBI primer set) targeted the TCR CDR3. TCRdb analysed the multiplex PCR reads with MiXCR anew, one entry per CDR3 protein. The sample holds 340,000 or so distinct CDR3 sequences, 15% to 20% seen once. Concerning this clonotype: Its cognate antigen is unknown.

Sequencing was performed on blood. V and J are TRBV4-2 and TRBJ2-5; a possible D gene is TRBD2 (6 bases). This receptor was obtained from a woman aged 50 to 65 with Graves' hyperthyroidism. The DNA of the CDR3 is TGTGCCAGCAGCCAAGCGGGAGCGGGCGAGACCCAGTACTTC. The encoded protein is CASSQAGAGETQYF.